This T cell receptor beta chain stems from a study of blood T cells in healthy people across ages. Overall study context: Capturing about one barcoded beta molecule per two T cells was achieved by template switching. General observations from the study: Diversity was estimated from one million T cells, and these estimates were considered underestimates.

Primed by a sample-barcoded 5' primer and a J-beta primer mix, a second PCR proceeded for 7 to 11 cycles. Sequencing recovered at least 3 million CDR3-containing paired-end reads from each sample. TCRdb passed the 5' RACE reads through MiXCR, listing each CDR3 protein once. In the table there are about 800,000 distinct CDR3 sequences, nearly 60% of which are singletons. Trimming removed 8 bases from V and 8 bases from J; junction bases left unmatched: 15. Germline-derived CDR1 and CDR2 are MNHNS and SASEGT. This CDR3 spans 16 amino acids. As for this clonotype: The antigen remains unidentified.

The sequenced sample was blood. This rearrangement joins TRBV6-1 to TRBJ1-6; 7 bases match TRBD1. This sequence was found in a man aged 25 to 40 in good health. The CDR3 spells CASYSYLTGYYSPLHF. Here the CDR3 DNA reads TGTGCCAGCTATTCCTACCTGACAGGGTACTATTCACCCCTCCACTTT.